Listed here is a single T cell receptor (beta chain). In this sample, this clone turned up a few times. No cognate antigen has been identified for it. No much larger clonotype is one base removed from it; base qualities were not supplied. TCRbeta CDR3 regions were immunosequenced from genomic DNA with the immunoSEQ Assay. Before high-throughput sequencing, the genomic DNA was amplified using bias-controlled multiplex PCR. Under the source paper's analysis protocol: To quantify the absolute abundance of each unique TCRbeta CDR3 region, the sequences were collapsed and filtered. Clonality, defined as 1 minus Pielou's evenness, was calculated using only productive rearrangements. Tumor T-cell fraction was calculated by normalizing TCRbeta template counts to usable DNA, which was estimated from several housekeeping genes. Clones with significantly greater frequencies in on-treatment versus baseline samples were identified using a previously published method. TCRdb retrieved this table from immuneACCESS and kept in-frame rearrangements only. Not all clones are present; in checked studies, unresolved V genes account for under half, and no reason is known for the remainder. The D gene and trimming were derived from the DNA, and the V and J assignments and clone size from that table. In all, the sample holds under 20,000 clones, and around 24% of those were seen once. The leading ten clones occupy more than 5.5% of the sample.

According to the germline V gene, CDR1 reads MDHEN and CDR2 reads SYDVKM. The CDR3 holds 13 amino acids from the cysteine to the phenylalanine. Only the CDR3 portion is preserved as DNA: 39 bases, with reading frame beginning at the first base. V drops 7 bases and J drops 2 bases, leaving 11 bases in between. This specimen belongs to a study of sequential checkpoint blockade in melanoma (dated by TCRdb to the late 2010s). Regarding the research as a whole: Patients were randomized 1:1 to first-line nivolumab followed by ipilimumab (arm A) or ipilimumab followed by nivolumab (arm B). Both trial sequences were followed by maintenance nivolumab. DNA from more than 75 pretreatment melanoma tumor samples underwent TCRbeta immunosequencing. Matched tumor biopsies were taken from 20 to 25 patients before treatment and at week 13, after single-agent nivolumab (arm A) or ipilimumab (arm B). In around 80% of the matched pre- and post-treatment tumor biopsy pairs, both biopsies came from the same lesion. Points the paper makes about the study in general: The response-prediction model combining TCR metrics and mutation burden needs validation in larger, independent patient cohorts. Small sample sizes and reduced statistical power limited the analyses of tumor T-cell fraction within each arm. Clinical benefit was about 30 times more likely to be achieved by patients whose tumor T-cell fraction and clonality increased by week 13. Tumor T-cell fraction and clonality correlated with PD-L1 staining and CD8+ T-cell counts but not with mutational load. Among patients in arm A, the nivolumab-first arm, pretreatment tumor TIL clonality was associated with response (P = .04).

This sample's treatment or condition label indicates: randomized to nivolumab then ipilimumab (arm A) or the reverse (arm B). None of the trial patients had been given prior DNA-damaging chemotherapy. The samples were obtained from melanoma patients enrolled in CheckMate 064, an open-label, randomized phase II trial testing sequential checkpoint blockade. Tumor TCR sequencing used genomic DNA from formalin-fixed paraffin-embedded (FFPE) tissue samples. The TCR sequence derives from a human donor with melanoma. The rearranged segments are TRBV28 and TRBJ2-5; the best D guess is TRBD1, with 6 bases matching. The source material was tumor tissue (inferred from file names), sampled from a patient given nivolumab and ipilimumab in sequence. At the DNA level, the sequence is TGTGCCAGCAAGTGGGACAATCAAGAGACCCAGTACTTC. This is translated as CASKWDNQETQYF.